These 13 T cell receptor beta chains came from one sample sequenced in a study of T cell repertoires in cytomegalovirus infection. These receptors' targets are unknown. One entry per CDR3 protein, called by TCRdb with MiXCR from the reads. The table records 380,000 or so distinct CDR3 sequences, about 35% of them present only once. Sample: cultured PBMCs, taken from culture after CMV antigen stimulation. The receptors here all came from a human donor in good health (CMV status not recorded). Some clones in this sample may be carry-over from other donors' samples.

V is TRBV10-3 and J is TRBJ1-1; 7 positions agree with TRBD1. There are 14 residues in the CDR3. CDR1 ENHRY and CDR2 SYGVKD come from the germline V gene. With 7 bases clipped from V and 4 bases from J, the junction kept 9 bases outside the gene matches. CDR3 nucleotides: TGTGCCATCACCTCACAAGGGGGCGTCACTGAAGCTTTCTTT. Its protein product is CAITSQGGVTEAFF.

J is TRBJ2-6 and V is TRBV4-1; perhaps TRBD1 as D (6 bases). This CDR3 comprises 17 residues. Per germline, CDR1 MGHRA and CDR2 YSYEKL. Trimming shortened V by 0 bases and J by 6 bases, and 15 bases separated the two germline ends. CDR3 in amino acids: CASSQDRGTEEANVLTF. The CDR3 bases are TGCGCCAGCAGCCAAGACAGGGGCACCGAGGAGGCCAACGTCCTGACTTTC.

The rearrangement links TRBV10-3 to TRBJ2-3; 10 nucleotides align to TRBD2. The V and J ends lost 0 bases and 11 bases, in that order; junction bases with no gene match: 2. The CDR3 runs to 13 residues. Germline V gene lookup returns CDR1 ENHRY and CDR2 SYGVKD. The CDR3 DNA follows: TGTGCCATCAGTGAGTCAATAGCGGGAGGGCAGTATTTT. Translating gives CAISESIAGGQYF.

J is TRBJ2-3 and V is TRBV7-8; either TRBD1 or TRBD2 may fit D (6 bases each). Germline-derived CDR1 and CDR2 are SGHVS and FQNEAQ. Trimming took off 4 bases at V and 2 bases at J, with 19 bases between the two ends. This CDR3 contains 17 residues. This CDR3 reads CASSSGGGWGATDTQYF. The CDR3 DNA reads TGTGCCAGCAGCTCCGGTGGAGGGTGGGGGGCCACAGATACGCAGTATTTT.

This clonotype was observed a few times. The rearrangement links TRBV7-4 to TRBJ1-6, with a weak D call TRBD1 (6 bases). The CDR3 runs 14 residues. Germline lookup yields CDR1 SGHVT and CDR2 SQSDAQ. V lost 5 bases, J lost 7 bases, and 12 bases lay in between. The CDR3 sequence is CASSAGVLNSPLHF. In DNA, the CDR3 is TGTGCCAGCAGCGCAGGGGTCCTCAATTCACCCCTCCACTTT. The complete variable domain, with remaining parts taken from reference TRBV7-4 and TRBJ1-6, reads GAGVSQSPRYKVAKRGRDVALRCDSISGHVTLYWYRQTLGQGSEVLTYSQSDAQRDKSGRPSGRFSAERPERSVSTLKIQRTEQGDSAVYLCASSAGVLNSPLHFGNGTRLTVT.

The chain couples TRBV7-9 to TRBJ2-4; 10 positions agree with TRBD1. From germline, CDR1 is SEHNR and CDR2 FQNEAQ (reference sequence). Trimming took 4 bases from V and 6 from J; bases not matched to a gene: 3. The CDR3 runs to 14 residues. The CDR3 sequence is CASSSGDRGNIQYF. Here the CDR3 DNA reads TGTGCCAGCAGCTCCGGGGACAGGGGAAACATTCAGTACTTC.

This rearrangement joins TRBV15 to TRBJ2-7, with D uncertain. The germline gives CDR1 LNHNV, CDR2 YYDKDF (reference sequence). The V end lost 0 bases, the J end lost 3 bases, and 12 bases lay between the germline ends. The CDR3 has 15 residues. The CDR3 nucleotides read TGTGCCACCAGCAGAGACCGGACCGCTAACTACGAGCAGTACTTC. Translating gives CATSRDRTANYEQYF.

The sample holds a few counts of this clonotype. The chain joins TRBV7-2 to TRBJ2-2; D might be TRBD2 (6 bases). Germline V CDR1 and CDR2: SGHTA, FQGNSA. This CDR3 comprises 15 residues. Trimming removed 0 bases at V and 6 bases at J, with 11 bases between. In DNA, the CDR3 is TGTGCCAGCAGCTTAGCGTCCGCGGGATCCGGGGAGCTGTTTTTT. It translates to CASSLASAGSGELFF.

The CDR3, as DNA: TGTGCCAGCAGTATCGAGCCACCAGGGACGGTAGTTTACTTC. As protein: CASSIEPPGTVVYF. The J gene is TRBJ2-5, the V gene TRBV12-3 or TRBV12-4; D possibly matches TRBD1 or TRBD2 (5 bases each). Deletions cut 5 bases from V and 14 bases from J, with 24 bases between. The CDR3 length is 14 residues.

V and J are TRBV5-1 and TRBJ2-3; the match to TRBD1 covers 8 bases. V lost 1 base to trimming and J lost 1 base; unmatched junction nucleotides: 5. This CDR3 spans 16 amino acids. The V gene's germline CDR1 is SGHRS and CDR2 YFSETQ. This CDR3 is CASSLRGRGRTDTQYF. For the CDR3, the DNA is TGCGCCAGCAGCTTGCGCGGCAGGGGGCGCACAGATACGCAGTATTTT.

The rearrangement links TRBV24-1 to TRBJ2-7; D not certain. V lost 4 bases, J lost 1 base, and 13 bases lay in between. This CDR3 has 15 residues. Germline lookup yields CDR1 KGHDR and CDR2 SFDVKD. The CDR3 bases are TGTGCCACCAGTGAGGCAACACAGAATTCCTACGAGCAGTACGTC. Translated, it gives CATSEATQNSYEQYV.

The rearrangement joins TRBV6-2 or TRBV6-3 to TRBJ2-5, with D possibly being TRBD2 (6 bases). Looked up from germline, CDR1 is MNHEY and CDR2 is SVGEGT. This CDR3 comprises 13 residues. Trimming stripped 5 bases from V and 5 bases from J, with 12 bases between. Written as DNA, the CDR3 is TGTGCCAGCAGTCGAGGGACTGCGGAGACCCAGTACTTC. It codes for CASSRGTAETQYF.

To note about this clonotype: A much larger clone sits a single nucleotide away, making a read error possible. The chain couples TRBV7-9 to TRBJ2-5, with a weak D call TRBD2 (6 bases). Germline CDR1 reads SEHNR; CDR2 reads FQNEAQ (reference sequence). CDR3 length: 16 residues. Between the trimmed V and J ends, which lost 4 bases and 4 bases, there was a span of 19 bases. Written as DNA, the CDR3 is TGTGCCAGCAGCTCAGAGGCGGGGTATAGGGTAGAGACCCAGTACTTC. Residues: CASSSEAGYRVETQYF.